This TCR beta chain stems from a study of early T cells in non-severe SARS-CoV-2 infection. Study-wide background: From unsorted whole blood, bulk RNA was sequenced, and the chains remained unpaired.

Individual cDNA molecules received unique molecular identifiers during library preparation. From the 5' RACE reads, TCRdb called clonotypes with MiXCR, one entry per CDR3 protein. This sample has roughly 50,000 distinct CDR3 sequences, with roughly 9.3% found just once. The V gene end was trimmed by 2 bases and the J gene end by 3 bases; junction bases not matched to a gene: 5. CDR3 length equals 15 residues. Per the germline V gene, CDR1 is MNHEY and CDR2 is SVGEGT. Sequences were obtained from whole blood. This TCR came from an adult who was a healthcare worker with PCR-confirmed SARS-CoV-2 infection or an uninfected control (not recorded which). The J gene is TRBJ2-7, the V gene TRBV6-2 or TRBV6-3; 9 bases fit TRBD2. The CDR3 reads CASSYLLAGDYEQYF. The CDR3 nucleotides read TGTGCCAGCAGTTACCTACTAGCGGGTGACTACGAGCAGTACTTC.